Below, 4 T cell receptor beta chains from the same sample are listed, as sequenced in a study of T-cell reconstitution after alpha-beta-depleted transplantation in children (TCRdb year 2016). This sample's treatment or condition label indicates: allogeneic hematopoietic cell transplantation with graft depleted of TCRalphabeta T cells and CD19 B cells. Library method: PCR. Sequencing used an Illumina HiSeq 2500. TCR libraries were prepared with molecular barcoding, using unique molecular identifiers to normalize TCRbeta repertoire quantification. The raw public data were reprocessed by TCRdb itself: fastp quality trimming at Q25, MiXCR clonotype calling, in-frame beta chains only. Merged by CDR3 protein, the rows form single entries marked with the most common genes and DNA. The sample table lists about 980,000 distinct CDR3 sequences, around 30% of them with a count of one. The top ten clonotypes cover 28% of the sample.

The sample here was PBMCs, mostly from graft donor cells, taken 360 days after TCRalphabeta/CD19-depleted stem cell transplant. Source of these receptors: a boy younger than two who had a stem cell transplant for SCID, so the T cells may come from the graft donor.

In this sample, this clonotype turned up many times. This chain uses TRBV5-5 with TRBJ2-1; the D gene is possibly TRBD1 (6 bases). The CDR3 has 14 amino acids. Trimming cost V 4 bases and J 13 bases, with 21 bases left between them. From germline, CDR1 is SGHKS and CDR2 YYEKEE (reference sequence). The CDR3 reads CASSTIEQGLGQFF. The CDR3 coding sequence is TGTGCCAGCAGCACCATTGAACAGGGTTTGGGCCAGTTCTTC.

The chain is built from TRBV4-1 and TRBJ1-5; 7 bases line up with TRBD1. The CDR3 totals 15 residues. The germline CDR1 and CDR2 sequences are MGHRA and YSYEKL. After removal of 1 base from V and 7 bases from J, the junction contained 7 bases not matched to a gene. CDR3 in amino acids: CASSQGQGGGQPQHF. DNA for the CDR3: TGCGCCAGCAGCCAAGGACAGGGAGGGGGCCAGCCCCAGCATTTT.

V is TRBV29-1 and J is TRBJ1-2; D is perhaps TRBD1 (6 bases). The CDR3 sequence is 11 residues long. The germline gives CDR1 SQVTM, CDR2 ANQGSEA. Trimming pared 7 bases from V and 7 bases from J, leaving 13 bases between. CDR3: CSAGETGGYTF. The CDR3 DNA follows: TGCAGCGCAGGGGAGACGGGTGGCTACACCTTC.

As DNA, the CDR3 is TGTGCCAGCAGTCAAAGGCGGAACACTGAAGCTTTCTTT. This translates into CASSQRRNTEAFF. The chain is built from TRBV6-2 or TRBV6-3 and TRBJ1-1; no reliable D call. The CDR3 runs 13 residues. The germline CDR1 and CDR2 sequences are MNHEY and SVGEGT. Trimming took off 5 bases at V and 1 base at J, with 8 bases between the two ends.